This T cell receptor beta chain is from a study of blood T cell repertoires in COVID-19. Per the study methods: Nucleated cell counts were estimated from reference gene primer amplification. TCRdb's copy holds only in-frame clones and misses some; the assay was immunoSEQ multiplex PCR. V and J calls and clone size come straight from that table; D and trimming were deduced from the DNA. The repertoire holds about 280,000 clones, with 70% to 90% as singletons. Germline CDR1 is MNHEY and CDR2 is SVGAGI. The CDR3 length is 12 residues. The junction had 2 bases not matched to a gene; V was cut back by 9 bases and J by 7 bases. About this clone itself: At the DNA level, this CDR3 is encoded by other sequences in the same sample as well.

Sequencing input: peripheral blood. The chain has TRBV6-5 and TRBJ1-6; TRBD1 agrees at 8 bases. The TCR originated in an older woman with acute or convalescent COVID-19. This CDR3 reads CASRQGNSPLHF. The CDR3 DNA follows: TGTGCCAGTAGACAGGGGAATTCACCCCTCCACTTT.